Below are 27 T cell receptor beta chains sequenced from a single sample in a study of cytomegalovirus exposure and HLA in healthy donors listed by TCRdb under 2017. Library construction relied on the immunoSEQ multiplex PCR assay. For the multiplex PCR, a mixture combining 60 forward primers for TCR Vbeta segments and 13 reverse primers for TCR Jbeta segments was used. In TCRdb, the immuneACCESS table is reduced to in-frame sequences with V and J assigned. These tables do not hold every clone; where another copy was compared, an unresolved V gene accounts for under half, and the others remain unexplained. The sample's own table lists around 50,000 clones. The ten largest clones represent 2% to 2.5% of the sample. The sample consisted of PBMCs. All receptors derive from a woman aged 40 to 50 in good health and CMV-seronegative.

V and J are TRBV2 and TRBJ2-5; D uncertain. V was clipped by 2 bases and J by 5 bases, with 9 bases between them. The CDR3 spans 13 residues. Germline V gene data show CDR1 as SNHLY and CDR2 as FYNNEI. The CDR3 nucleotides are TGTGCCAGCAGTGAAAGGATGGAGGAGACCCAGTACTTC. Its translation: CASSERMEETQYF.

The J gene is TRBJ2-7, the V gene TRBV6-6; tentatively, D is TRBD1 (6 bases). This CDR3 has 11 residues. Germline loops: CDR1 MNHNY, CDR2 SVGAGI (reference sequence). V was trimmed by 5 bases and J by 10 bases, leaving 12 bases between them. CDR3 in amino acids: CASSPHRDQYF. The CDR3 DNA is TGTGCCAGCAGTCCCCACAGGGATCAGTACTTC.

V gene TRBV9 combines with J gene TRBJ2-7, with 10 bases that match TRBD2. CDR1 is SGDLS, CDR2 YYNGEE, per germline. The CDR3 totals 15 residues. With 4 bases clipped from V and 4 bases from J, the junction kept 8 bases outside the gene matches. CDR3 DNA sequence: TGTGCCAGCAGCAGGCTAGCGGGGGCAAGGTACGAGCAGTACTTC. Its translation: CASSRLAGARYEQYF.

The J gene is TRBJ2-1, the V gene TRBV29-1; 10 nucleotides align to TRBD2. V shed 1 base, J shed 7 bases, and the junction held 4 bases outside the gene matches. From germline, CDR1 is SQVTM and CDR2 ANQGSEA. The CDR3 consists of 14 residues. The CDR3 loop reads CSVEGLAGENEQFF. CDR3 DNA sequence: TGCAGCGTTGAAGGGCTAGCGGGAGAAAATGAGCAGTTCTTC.

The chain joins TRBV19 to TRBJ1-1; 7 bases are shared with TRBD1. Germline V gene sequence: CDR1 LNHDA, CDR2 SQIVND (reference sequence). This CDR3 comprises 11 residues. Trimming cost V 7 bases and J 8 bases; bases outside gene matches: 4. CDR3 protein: CASKTGVEAFF. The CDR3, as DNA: TGTGCCAGTAAAACAGGGGTCGAAGCTTTCTTT.

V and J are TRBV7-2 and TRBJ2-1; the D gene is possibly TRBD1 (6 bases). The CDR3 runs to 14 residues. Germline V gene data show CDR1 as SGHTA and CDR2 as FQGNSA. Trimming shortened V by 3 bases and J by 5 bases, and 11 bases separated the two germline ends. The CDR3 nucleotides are TGTGCCAGCAGCTTTGGGGGCAGGGACAATGAGCAGTTCTTC. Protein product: CASSFGGRDNEQFF.

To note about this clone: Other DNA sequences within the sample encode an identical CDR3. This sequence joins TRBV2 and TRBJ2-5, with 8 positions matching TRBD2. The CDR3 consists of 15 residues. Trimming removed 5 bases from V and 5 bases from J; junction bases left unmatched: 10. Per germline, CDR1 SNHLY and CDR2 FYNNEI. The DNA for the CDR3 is TGTGCCAGCAGTAAGGGACTAGTCTTCGGGGAGACCCAGTACTTC. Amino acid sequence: CASSKGLVFGETQYF. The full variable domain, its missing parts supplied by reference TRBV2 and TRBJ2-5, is EPEVTQTPSHQVTQMGQEVILRCVPISNHLYFYWYRQILGQKVEFLVSFYNNEISEKSEIFDDQFSVERPDGSNFTLKIRSTKLEDSAMYFCASSKGLVFGETQYFGPGTRLLVL.

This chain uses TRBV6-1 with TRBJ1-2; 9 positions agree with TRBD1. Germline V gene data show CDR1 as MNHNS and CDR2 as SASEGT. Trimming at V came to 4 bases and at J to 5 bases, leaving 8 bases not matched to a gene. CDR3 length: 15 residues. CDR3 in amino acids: CASSASGTGPYGYTF. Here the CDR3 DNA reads TGTGCCAGCAGTGCTTCCGGGACAGGGCCTTATGGCTACACCTTC.

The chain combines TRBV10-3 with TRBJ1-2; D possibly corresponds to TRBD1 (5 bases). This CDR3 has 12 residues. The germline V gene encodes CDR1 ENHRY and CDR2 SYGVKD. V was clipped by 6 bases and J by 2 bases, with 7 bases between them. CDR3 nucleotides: TGTGCCATCAGAGGGGTCAACTATGGCTACACCTTC. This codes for CAIRGVNYGYTF.

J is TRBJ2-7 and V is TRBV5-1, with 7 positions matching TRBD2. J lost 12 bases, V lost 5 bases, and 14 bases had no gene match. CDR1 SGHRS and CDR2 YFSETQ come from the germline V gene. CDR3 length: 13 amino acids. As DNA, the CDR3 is TGCGCCAGCAGTGGGGGGGAGCGGGGAGCTATGTACTTC. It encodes CASSGGERGAMYF.

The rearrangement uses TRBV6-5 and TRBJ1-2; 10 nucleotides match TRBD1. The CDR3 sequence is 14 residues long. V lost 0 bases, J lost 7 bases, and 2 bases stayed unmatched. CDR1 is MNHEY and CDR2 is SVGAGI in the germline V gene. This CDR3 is CASSYSWDRGGYTF. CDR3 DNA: TGTGCCAGCAGTTACTCTTGGGACAGGGGTGGCTACACCTTC.

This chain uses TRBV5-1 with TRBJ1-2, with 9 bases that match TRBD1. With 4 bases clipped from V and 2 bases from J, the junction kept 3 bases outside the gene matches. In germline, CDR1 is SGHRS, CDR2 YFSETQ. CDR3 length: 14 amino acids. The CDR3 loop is CASSPGTGNYGYTF. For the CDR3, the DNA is TGCGCCAGCAGCCCGGGGACAGGGAACTATGGCTACACCTTC.

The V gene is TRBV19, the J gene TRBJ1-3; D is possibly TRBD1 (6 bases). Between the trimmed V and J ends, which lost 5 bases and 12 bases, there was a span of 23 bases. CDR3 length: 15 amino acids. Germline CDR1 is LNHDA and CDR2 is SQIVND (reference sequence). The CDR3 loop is CASSQTGVPESNIYF. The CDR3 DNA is TGTGCCAGTAGTCAGACAGGTGTACCGGAAAGCAACATATATTTT.

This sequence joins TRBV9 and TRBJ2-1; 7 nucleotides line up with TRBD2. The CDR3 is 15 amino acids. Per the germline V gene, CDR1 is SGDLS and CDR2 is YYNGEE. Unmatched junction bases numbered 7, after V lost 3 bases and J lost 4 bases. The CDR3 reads CASSESGIDYNEQFF. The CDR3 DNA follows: TGTGCCAGCAGCGAGAGCGGGATAGATTACAATGAGCAGTTCTTC.

The CDR3 nucleotides are TGCAGCGTCATGCCCCCCGGGGACAGGACATCCGAGCAGTACTTC. It specifies CSVMPPGDRTSEQYF. This rearrangement joins TRBV29-1 to TRBJ2-7; 8 bases agree with TRBD1. With 6 bases clipped from V and 6 bases from J, the junction kept 16 bases outside the gene matches. The CDR3 totals 15 residues. CDR1 is SQVTM and CDR2 is ANQGSEA in the germline V gene.

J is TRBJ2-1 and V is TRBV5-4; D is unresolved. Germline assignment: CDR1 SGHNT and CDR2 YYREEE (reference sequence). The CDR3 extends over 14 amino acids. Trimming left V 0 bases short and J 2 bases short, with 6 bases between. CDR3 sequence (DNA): TGTGCCAGCAGCTTGGTAGCCACCTACAATGAGCAGTTCTTC. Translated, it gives CASSLVATYNEQFF.

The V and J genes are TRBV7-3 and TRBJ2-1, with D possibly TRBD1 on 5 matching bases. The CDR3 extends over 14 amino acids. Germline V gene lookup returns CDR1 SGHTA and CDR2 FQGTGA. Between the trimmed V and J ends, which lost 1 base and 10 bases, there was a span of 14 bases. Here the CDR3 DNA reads TGTGCCAGCAGCTTAAGGCAGGGAATTGGCGAGCAGTTCTTC. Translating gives CASSLRQGIGEQFF.

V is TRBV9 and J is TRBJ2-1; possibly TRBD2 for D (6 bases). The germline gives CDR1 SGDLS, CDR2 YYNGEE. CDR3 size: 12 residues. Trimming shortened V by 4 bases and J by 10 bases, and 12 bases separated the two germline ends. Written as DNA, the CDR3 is TGTGCCAGCAGCCCCCGGGAGTCCGAGCAGTTCTTC. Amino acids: CASSPRESEQFF.

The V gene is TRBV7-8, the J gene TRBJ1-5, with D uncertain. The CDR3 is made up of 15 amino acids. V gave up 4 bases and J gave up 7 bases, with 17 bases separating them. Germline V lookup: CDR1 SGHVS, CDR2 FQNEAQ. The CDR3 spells CASSSIGGIGQPQHF. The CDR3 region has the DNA TGTGCCAGCAGCTCAATCGGCGGGATCGGGCAGCCCCAGCATTTT.

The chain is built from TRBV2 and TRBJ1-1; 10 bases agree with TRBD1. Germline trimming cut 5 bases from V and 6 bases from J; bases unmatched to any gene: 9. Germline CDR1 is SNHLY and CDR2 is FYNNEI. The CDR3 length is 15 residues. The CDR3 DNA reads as TGTGCCAGCAGTTACCGGACAGGGGGGTTCGCTGAAGCTTTCTTT. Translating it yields CASSYRTGGFAEAFF.

This chain's CDR3 is CALSGRDEQYF. CDR3 coding DNA: TGTGCCCTTAGCGGGAGGGACGAGCAGTACTTC. This rearrangement joins TRBV30 to TRBJ2-7; 11 nucleotides align to TRBD2. The trim removed 8 bases at V and 5 bases at J, leaving 2 bases unmatched. Germline V gives CDR1 GTSNPN, CDR2 SVGIG (reference sequence). This CDR3 has 11 amino acids.

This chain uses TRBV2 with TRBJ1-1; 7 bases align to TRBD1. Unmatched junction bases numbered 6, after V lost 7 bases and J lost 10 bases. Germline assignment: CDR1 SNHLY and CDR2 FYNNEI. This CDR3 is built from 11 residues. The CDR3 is CASNPGTVAFF. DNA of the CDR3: TGTGCCAGCAACCCAGGGACAGTAGCTTTCTTT.

CDR3 sequence (DNA): TGCGCCAGCAGCTTAGACCCAGGCAATGGCTACACCTTC. This translates into CASSLDPGNGYTF. This sequence joins TRBV5-1 and TRBJ1-2, with D hard to call. CDR3 length: 13 amino acids. Germline V CDR1 and CDR2: SGHRS, YFSETQ. V was trimmed by 2 bases and J by 6 bases, leaving 11 bases between them.

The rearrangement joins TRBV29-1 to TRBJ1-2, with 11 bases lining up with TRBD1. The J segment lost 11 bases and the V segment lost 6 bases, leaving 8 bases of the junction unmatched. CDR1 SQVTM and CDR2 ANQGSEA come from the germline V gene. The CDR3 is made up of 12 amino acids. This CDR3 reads CSVQRTGGNYTF. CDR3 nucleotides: TGCAGCGTACAACGGACAGGGGGCAATTACACCTTC.

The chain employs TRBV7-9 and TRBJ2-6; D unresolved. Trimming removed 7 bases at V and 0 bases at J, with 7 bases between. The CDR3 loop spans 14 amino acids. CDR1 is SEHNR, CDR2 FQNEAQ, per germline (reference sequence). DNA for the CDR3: TGTGCCAGCACCGCGGTCTCTGGGGCCAACGTCCTGACTTTC. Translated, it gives CASTAVSGANVLTF. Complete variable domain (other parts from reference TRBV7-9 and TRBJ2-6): DTGVSQNPRHKITKRGQNVTFRCDPISEHNRLYWYRQTLGQGPEFLTYFQNEAQLEKSRLLSDRFSAERPKGSFSTLEIQRTEQGDSAMYLCASTAVSGANVLTFGAGSRLTVL.

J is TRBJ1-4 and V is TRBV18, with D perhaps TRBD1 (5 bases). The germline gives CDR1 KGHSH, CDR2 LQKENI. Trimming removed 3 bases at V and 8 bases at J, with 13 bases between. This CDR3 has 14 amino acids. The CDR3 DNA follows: TGTGCCAGCTCACCCTATCAGGGCTACGAAAAACTGTTTTTT. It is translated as CASSPYQGYEKLFF.

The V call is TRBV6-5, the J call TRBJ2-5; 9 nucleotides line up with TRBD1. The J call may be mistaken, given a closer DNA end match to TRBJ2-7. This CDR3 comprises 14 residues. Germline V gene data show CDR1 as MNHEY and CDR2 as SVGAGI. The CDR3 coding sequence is TGTGCCAGCAAGCGGGGACAGGGAGACTACGAGCAGTACTTC. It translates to CASKRGQGDYEQYF.